The T cell receptor beta chain described here comes from a study of T cell clones after liver transplantation. This CDR3 is built from 14 residues. Germline CDR1 reads MNHNY; CDR2 reads SVGAGI (reference sequence). V dropped 0 bases and J dropped 3 bases, with 6 bases sitting between them. Profiling relied on immunoSEQ multiplex PCR, and the TCRdb table lists in-frame clones only, not all of them. Here the sample spans approximately 100,000 clones, about 81% being singletons. This TCR was recovered from a human patient who received a liver transplant. Some T cells may originate from the graft donor. This sample comprised CD4+ T cells from blood, obtained around 44 months after liver transplant. The gene calls are TRBV6-6 and TRBJ2-1, with a possible D match to TRBD2 (5 bases). The CDR3 loop reads CASSYSRDYNEQFF. Here the CDR3 DNA reads TGTGCCAGCAGTTACTCGAGGGACTACAATGAGCAGTTCTTC.